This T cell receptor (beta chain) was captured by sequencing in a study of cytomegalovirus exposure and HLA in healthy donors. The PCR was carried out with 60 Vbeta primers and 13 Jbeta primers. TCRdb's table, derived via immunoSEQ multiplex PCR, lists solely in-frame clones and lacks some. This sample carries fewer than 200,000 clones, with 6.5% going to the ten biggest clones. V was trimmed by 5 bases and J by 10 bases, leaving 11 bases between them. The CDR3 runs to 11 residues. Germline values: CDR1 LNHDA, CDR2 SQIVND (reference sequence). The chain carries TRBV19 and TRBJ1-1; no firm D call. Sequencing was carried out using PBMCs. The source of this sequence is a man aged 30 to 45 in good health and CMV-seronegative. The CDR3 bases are TGTGCCAGTAGTGCGTGGCGAGGAGCTTTCTTT. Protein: CASSAWRGAFF.